The next 3 T cell receptor delta chains were all read from a single sample in a study of γδ T cells in repeated Plasmodium falciparum infection. TCRdb re-processed the multiplex PCR reads via CATT. The sample contains 70,000 to 95,000 delta-chain clones, over 1.1% of which appear only once. Vgamma9/Vdelta2+ and Vdelta2-negative gammadelta T cells were flow-sorted from PBMC for bulk sequencing. Sequenced input: gamma-delta T cells from blood. The receptors originated from a pool of human donors (malaria-infected and uninfected, not separated).

In the case of this clone: TCRdb's protein, taken from a much larger clone, differs from this DNA's translation at residue 6, likely owing to a read error; the protein displayed comes from the DNA. The chain combines TRDV2 with TRDJ1, with D uncertain. V was cut by 3 bases and J by 0 bases, with 10 bases left in between. This CDR3 is built from 14 residues. Germline loops: CDR1 GEAIGNYY, CDR2 EKD. The CDR3 sequence is CACDSFLNTDKLIF. The CDR3 region has the DNA TGTGCCTGTGACTCCTTTCTTAACACCGATAAACTCATCTTT.

This clone was observed a handful of times. A far larger clone is a single base away, which makes a read error likely. The same CDR3 also results from other DNA sequences found in this sample. The gene calls are TRDV1 and TRDJ3, with D perhaps matching TRDD3 (6 bases). TCRdb is silent on the J gene; assignment here came from matching the DNA to germline. Germline V gene data show CDR1 as TSWWSYY and CDR2 as QGS. V lost 9 bases, J lost 0 bases, and 21 bases lay in between. CDR3 length: 19 amino acids. The CDR3, as DNA: TGTGCTCTCGGGAAGCCCTGGGGCCTCAGCTCCTGGGACACCCGACAGATGTTTTTC. This codes for CALGKPWGLSSWDTRQMFF.

This clone was found a few times. With only one base between it and a far larger clone, this is likely a read error. At the DNA level, this CDR3 is encoded by other sequences in the same sample as well. The chain couples TRDV2 to TRDJ1; 12 bases align to TRDD3. TCRdb does not report a J gene; here it was assigned by matching the DNA to germline references. V lost 3 bases, J lost 2 bases, and 24 bases stayed unmatched. Germline lookup yields CDR1 GEAIGNYY and CDR2 EKD. CDR3 length: 22 amino acids. The chain's CDR3 is CACDPVPTAVLGDTEGTDKLIF. CDR3 DNA sequence: TGTGCCTGTGACCCAGTACCGACCGCCGTGCTGGGGGATACGGAGGGGACCGATAAACTCATCTTT.